The 27 T cell receptor beta chains listed next were all sequenced from one sample in a study of blood T cell repertoires in COVID-19. Clones were read by immunoSEQ multiplex PCR, and TCRdb kept only the in-frame ones, dropping some. Of around 370,000 clones listed, around nine tenths are singletons. Source material: peripheral blood. All receptors come from a woman aged 18-29 years who had recovered from COVID-19.

This clone showed up just a few times. The rearrangement joins TRBV21-1 to TRBJ2-7; the table calls TRBD2, which could not be checked here. TRBV21-1 counts as a pseudogene. The CDR3 spans 18 residues. The CDR3 reads CASSKVPQLAGLTYEQYV. The CDR3 DNA follows: TGTGCCAGCAGCAAAGTTCCCCAACTAGCGGGGCTAACCTACGAGCAGTACGTC.

The chain carries TRBV19 and TRBJ1-2, with 7 bases aligning to TRBD1. CDR1 and CDR2 (germline): LNHDA, SQIVND (reference sequence). The CDR3 totals 15 residues. V lost 5 bases, J lost 5 bases, and 11 bases stayed unmatched. In DNA, the CDR3 is TGTGCCAGTAGTTCAGAGGGGGCGAGAGGATATGGCTACACCTTC. This codes for CASSSEGARGYGYTF.

CDR3 sequence: CASRGKDRLSGKLFF. The CDR3 coding sequence is TGTGCCAGCAGGGGAAAGGACAGACTGTCTGGAAAACTGTTTTTT. The rearrangement uses TRBV28 and TRBJ1-4; the D gene is possibly TRBD1 (6 bases). The CDR3 loop spans 15 amino acids. V lost 6 bases, J lost 10 bases, and 21 bases lay in between. Germline lookup yields CDR1 MDHEN and CDR2 SYDVKM.

This chain links TRBV7-2 with TRBJ2-1; maybe TRBD2 (6 bases). The ends were cut back, 3 bases at V and 6 bases at J, with 18 bases in the middle. There are 16 residues in the CDR3. Germline V gene sequence: CDR1 SGHTA, CDR2 FQGNSA. The CDR3 region has the DNA TGTGCCAGCAGCTTTACTAGCATCGGGTTTTTCAATGAGCAGTTCTTC. It specifies CASSFTSIGFFNEQFF.

The chain is built from TRBV2 and TRBJ1-2, with D unresolved. Germline CDR1 is SNHLY and CDR2 is FYNNEI. This CDR3 contains 12 residues. The V end was cut by 4 bases, the J end by 3 bases, with 6 bases between. CDR3 coding DNA: TGTGCCAGCAGTGCCCAGGACTATGGCTACACCTTC. Translation gives CASSAQDYGYTF.

This chain connects TRBV5-4 to TRBJ1-2; the D is unclear. Trimming left V 2 bases short and J 3 bases short, with 8 bases between. CDR3 size: 13 residues. The V gene's germline CDR1 is SGHNT and CDR2 YYREEE (reference sequence). DNA of the CDR3: TGTGCCAGCAGCTTACCAAGCGACTATGGCTACACCTTC. Translation: CASSLPSDYGYTF.

The chain carries TRBV27 and TRBJ2-3, with TRBD2 matching 10 bases. The CDR3 spans 15 residues. The ends lost 7 bases at V and 5 bases at J; junction bases unmatched: 9. Germline V gene lookup returns CDR1 MNHEY and CDR2 SMNVEV (reference sequence). In nucleotides, the CDR3 is TGTGCCAGCAAAGGGCTAGCGGGAGTCAAAGATACGCAGTATTTT. The encoded protein is CASKGLAGVKDTQYF.

CDR3 sequence reads: CASSIHLTGLRYNEQFF. CDR3 in DNA: TGTGCCAGCAGCATACATCTGACAGGGCTGAGGTACAATGAGCAGTTCTTC. The chain recombines TRBV5-8 with TRBJ2-1; 7 bases are shared with TRBD1. This CDR3 is 17 amino acids long. The V and J ends lost 4 bases and 4 bases, in that order; junction bases with no gene match: 14. Per the germline V gene, CDR1 is SGHTS and CDR2 is YDEGEE. Based on the CDR3 plus reference TRBV5-8 and TRBJ2-1, the full variable domain is EAGVTQSPTHLIKTRGQQATLRCSPISGHTSVYWYQQALGLGLQFLLWYDEGEERNRGNFPPRFSGRQFPNYSSELNVNALELEDSALYLCASSIHLTGLRYNEQFFGPGTRLTVL.

The CDR3 region is CAISGASGIRDEQFF. The CDR3 bases are TGTGCCATCAGTGGAGCTAGCGGGATAAGAGATGAGCAGTTCTTC. This chain links TRBV10-3 with TRBJ2-1; 9 bases line up with TRBD2. Looked up from germline, CDR1 is ENHRY and CDR2 is SYGVKD. Trimming took 4 bases from V and 8 from J; bases not matched to a gene: 9. CDR3 length equals 15 residues.

This sequence joins TRBV15 and TRBJ2-1, with 10 bases identical to TRBD2. CDR1 is LNHNV and CDR2 is YYDKDF in the germline V gene (reference sequence). The length of the CDR3 is 16 residues. V shed 0 bases, J shed 3 bases, and the junction held 2 bases outside the gene matches. CDR3: CATSRELAGFYNEQFF. The CDR3 DNA reads TGTGCCACCAGCAGAGAACTAGCGGGGTTCTACAATGAGCAGTTCTTC.

The V call is TRBV7-9, the J call TRBJ2-1; weak D call: TRBD2 (5 bases). CDR3 length: 14 residues. V was trimmed by 2 bases and J by 8 bases, leaving 13 bases between them. The germline V gene has CDR1 SEHNR and CDR2 FQNEAQ (reference sequence). This CDR3 is CASSLSPLEDEQFF. The DNA of the CDR3 is TGTGCCAGCAGCTTAAGCCCTCTGGAGGATGAGCAGTTCTTC. Based on the CDR3 plus reference TRBV7-9 and TRBJ2-1, the full variable domain is DTGVSQNPRHKITKRGQNVTFRCDPISEHNRLYWYRQTLGQGPEFLTYFQNEAQLEKSRLLSDRFSAERPKGSFSTLEIQRTEQGDSAMYLCASSLSPLEDEQFFGPGTRLTVL.

V usage is TRBV4-3 and J usage is TRBJ2-3; 8 nucleotides agree with TRBD2. Trimming took 0 bases from V and 8 from J; bases not matched to a gene: 4. The CDR3 loop spans 14 amino acids. Germline V CDR1 and CDR2: LGHNA, YSLEER. The CDR3, as DNA: TGCGCCAGCAGCCAAGATAGGCGGGAGGCTACGCAGTATTTT. It translates to CASSQDRREATQYF.

CDR3 DNA sequence: TGCGCCAGCAGCCAAGACCTGAATAGTCCGCAAGAGACCCAGTACTTC. Its protein is CASSQDLNSPQETQYF. The chain carries TRBV4-3 and TRBJ2-5; no clear D. Germline V gene lookup returns CDR1 LGHNA and CDR2 YSLEER. CDR3 length: 16 residues. The ends were cut back, 0 bases at V and 2 bases at J, with 13 bases in the middle.

The chain recombines TRBV9 with TRBJ1-2; 9 bases line up with TRBD1. The CDR3 is made up of 16 amino acids. Germline V lookup: CDR1 SGDLS, CDR2 YYNGEE. V was clipped by 4 bases and J by 4 bases; unmatched bases: 11. The CDR3 loop is CASSRMGQGTPYGYTF. CDR3 DNA sequence: TGTGCCAGCAGCAGAATGGGACAGGGAACTCCCTATGGCTACACCTTC.

This chain uses TRBV15 with TRBJ2-3, with D unclear. The CDR3 is 12 amino acids. Looked up from germline, CDR1 is LNHNV and CDR2 is YYDKDF (reference sequence). V was trimmed by 4 bases and J by 4 bases, leaving 6 bases between them. The DNA for the CDR3 is TGTGCCACCAGCACTCGTGCAGATACGCAGTATTTT. Residues: CATSTRADTQYF.

The chain combines TRBV19 with TRBJ1-5, with a weak D call TRBD1 (5 bases). CDR1 is LNHDA, CDR2 SQIVND, per germline (reference sequence). The CDR3 extends over 16 amino acids. V was pared by 3 bases and J by 3 bases, with 15 bases between. CDR3 DNA sequence: TGTGCCAGTAGTATCCGGGGGAGGAGGACCAATCAGCCCCAGCATTTT. It translates to CASSIRGRRTNQPQHF.

This sequence joins TRBV11-2 and TRBJ2-5; 11 bases are a match to TRBD2. The CDR3 contains 17 residues. In germline, CDR1 is SGHAT, CDR2 FQNNGV. J lost 4 bases, V lost 5 bases, and 12 bases had no gene match. CDR3 residues: CASSRGTSGSDRETQYF. CDR3 in DNA: TGTGCCAGCAGCCGGGGCACTAGCGGGAGTGATAGAGAGACCCAGTACTTC.

The gene calls are TRBV28 and TRBJ1-5; D unresolved. The CDR3 length is 15 residues. The V end was cut by 5 bases, the J end by 4 bases, with 15 bases between. Germline-derived CDR1 and CDR2 are MDHEN and SYDVKM. The CDR3 DNA follows: TGTGCCAGCAGTACGAACTCAGGATTAAATCAGCCCCAGCATTTT. Translated: CASSTNSGLNQPQHF.

The chain uses TRBV12-3 or TRBV12-4 and TRBJ2-1; D not resolved. V lost 3 bases and J lost 4, with 4 bases in between. This CDR3 has 12 amino acids. CDR3 region: CASSFYYNEQFF. In DNA form, the CDR3 reads TGTGCCAGCAGTTTTTATTACAATGAGCAGTTCTTC.

The gene calls are TRBV9 and TRBJ1-2; D gene ambiguous. The length of the CDR3 is 14 residues. Germline loops: CDR1 SGDLS, CDR2 YYNGEE. V dropped 0 bases and J dropped 2 bases, with 8 bases sitting between them. The DNA for the CDR3 is TGTGCCAGCAGCGTAGCGGGTAGGAACTATGGCTACACCTTC. Protein sequence: CASSVAGRNYGYTF.

The CDR3, as DNA: TGTGCCAGCAGCTTGTTGGGACTAGCTTCCGAGCAGTACGTC. Protein sequence: CASSLLGLASEQYV. The chain links TRBV5-5 to TRBJ2-7, with 9 bases fitting TRBD2. This CDR3 has 14 amino acids. The germline CDR1 and CDR2 sequences are SGHKS and YYEKEE (reference sequence). The J segment lost 6 bases and the V segment lost 1 base, leaving 5 bases of the junction unmatched.

The V gene is TRBV4-1, the J gene TRBJ2-4, with no clear D. CDR3 size: 15 residues. V was trimmed by 4 bases and J by 0 bases, leaving 10 bases between them. The germline V gene encodes CDR1 MGHRA and CDR2 YSYEKL. CDR3 protein: CASSPLLRAKNIQYF. CDR3 bases: TGCGCCAGCAGCCCCCTCTTGAGAGCCAAAAACATTCAGTACTTC.

The V and J genes are TRBV11-2 and TRBJ2-1; D gene ambiguous. This CDR3 spans 11 amino acids. Germline V gives CDR1 SGHAT, CDR2 FQNNGV. V gave up 5 bases and J gave up 6 bases, with 5 bases separating them. This chain's CDR3 is CASSHSNEQFF. The CDR3 DNA follows: TGTGCCAGCAGCCATAGCAATGAGCAGTTCTTC.

The chain links TRBV2 to TRBJ2-3; the match to TRBD2 covers 9 bases. CDR1 is SNHLY and CDR2 is FYNNEI in the germline V gene. J gave up 6 bases and V 4 bases, and 8 bases lay outside the gene matches. CDR3 length: 15 amino acids. In DNA, the CDR3 is TGTGCCAGCAGTGCCGGCCTAGCGGGAACCGATACGCAGTATTTT. Translating it yields CASSAGLAGTDTQYF.

The CDR3 nucleotides are TGTGCCAGCGCCGAGAGGAACACTGAAGCTTTCTTT. It translates to CASAERNTEAFF. The rearrangement links TRBV28 to TRBJ1-1, with unresolved D. The CDR3 totals 12 residues. The V end was cut by 8 bases, the J end by 1 base, with 8 bases between. Germline V gene lookup returns CDR1 MDHEN and CDR2 SYDVKM.

This clone occurred a few times. The CDR3 nucleotides read TGTGCCAGCAGCCAGGGACTAGCGGGAATCTATGAGCAGTTCTTC. Translation: CASSQGLAGIYEQFF. The rearrangement uses TRBV11-3 and TRBJ2-1; 13 nucleotides agree with TRBD2. V gave up 5 bases and J gave up 8 bases; unmatched junction bases: 6. The CDR3 contains 15 residues. The V gene's germline CDR1 is SGHNT and CDR2 YENEEA.

This chain connects TRBV10-3 to TRBJ2-4; a possible D gene is TRBD2 (6 bases). CDR3 length: 18 residues. Germline V lookup: CDR1 ENHRY, CDR2 SYGVKD. V was shortened by 2 bases and J by 1 base, with 18 bases between the two germline ends. The CDR3 spells CAISEATELREAKNIQYF. CDR3 sequence (DNA): TGTGCCATCAGTGAGGCGACGGAACTCCGGGAGGCCAAAAACATTCAGTACTTC.